The source of this TCR beta chain is a study of OX40 agonist ivuxolimab in advanced cancers. As for the study in general: Mean age about 60 years, range about 23 to 80; roughly 82% male.

Concerning this clone: Its antigen is still unknown.

The investigators sampled blood at baseline, at cycle 4 day 1, and at cycle 7 day 1. CDR1 is SGHRS, CDR2 YFSETQ, per germline. V was clipped by 4 bases and J by 8 bases; unmatched bases: 16. This CDR3 contains 17 residues. Measured with immunoSEQ multiplex PCR; TCRdb has only the in-frame clones, and not every one. The repertoire consists of 65,000 to 85,000 clones, with about 85% occurring once and the leading ten covering about 0.83%. General study results and limits: Individuals who were partial responders at 0.1-3.0 mg/kg had clonal expansion that ranked among the lowest. Some of the nonresponding patients also showed low levels of normalized T-cell clonal expansion.

This sample comprised CD4+ or CD8+ T cells sorted from blood, obtained in a trial of the OX40 agonist ivuxolimab. The clonotype originates from an adult with an advanced solid tumor such as melanoma, head and neck, liver or kidney cancer. This rearrangement joins TRBV5-1 to TRBJ1-4, with TRBD1 identical over 8 bases. The CDR3 nucleotides are TGCGCCAGCAGCCCGGGACAGGTCTACCCCCTCGACGAAAAACTGTTTTTT. Translated: CASSPGQVYPLDEKLFF.